Following are 10 T cell receptor beta chains from one sample sequenced in a study of patients and donors after allogeneic stem cell transplantation. TCRdb redid the calling of the RT-PCR reads with MiXCR, one entry per CDR3 protein. The data contain under 200,000 distinct CDR3 sequences, over 25% of them singletons. The specimen sequenced was blood, either unsorted or a sorted T cell fraction (not recorded which). The receptors shown here come from a human donor who was either an allogeneic HSCT recipient or a stem cell or donor lymphocyte infusion donor (not recorded which). It is not recorded whose cells these are; they may come from a transplant donor.

J is TRBJ2-6 and V is TRBV10-3, with 11 bases identical to TRBD1. Per germline, CDR1 ENHRY and CDR2 SYGVKD. After removal of 7 bases from V and 4 bases from J, the junction contained 9 bases not matched to a gene. The CDR3 extends over 17 amino acids. The CDR3 loop is CAITPGQGARGANVLTF. DNA for the CDR3: TGTGCCATCACTCCTGGACAGGGGGCGCGCGGGGCCAACGTCCTGACTTTC.

The V and J genes are TRBV27 and TRBJ1-3; D not resolved. V shed 2 bases and J shed 0 bases, with 8 bases lying between them. Germline CDR1 is MNHEY and CDR2 is SMNVEV (reference sequence). The length of the CDR3 is 15 residues. The CDR3 DNA reads TGTGCCAGCAGTTTACGCAGCGCCTCTGGAAACACCATATATTTT. It specifies CASSLRSASGNTIYF.

This clonotype was seen a few times. The chain joins TRBV24-1 to TRBJ1-2; D possibly corresponds to TRBD1 (5 bases). Trimming pared 3 bases from V and 8 bases from J, leaving 12 bases between. Germline V CDR1 and CDR2: KGHDR, SFDVKD. The CDR3 totals 13 residues. In nucleotides, the CDR3 is TGTGCCACCAGTGATGACGGGACGTCGGGCTACACCTTC. It encodes CATSDDGTSGYTF.

This clonotype was seen a few times. This chain links TRBV6-5 with TRBJ2-7; tentatively, D is TRBD2 (5 bases). Germline values: CDR1 MNHEY, CDR2 SVGAGI. V lost 3 bases to trimming and J lost 3 bases, with 15 bases between them. The CDR3 sequence is 15 residues long. CDR3 sequence (DNA): TGTGCCAGCAGTTATCAAGGAGGAATCCTCTACGAGCAGTACTTC. Translation gives CASSYQGGILYEQYF.

The chain joins TRBV5-1 to TRBJ2-1; TRBD1 might be the D (5 bases). Germline CDR1 SGHRS, CDR2 YFSETQ. The CDR3 has 15 residues. The V end lost 1 base, the J end lost 0 bases, and 8 bases lay between the germline ends. The CDR3 nucleotides are TGCGCCAGCAGCTTGCAGGGTAGCTCCTACAATGAGCAGTTCTTC. Translation: CASSLQGSSYNEQFF.

V usage is TRBV5-1 and J usage is TRBJ2-3, with 7 bases fitting TRBD1. Looked up from germline, CDR1 is SGHRS and CDR2 is YFSETQ. The CDR3 is 15 amino acids. J was trimmed by 5 bases and V by 4 bases; bases with no gene match: 10. CDR3 residues: CASSPPTGSLDTQYF. CDR3 sequence (DNA): TGCGCCAGCAGCCCACCGACAGGGTCGCTAGATACGCAGTATTTT.

The gene calls are TRBV18 and TRBJ2-1, with D perhaps matching TRBD2 (6 bases). Germline V lookup: CDR1 KGHSH, CDR2 LQKENI. This CDR3 has 14 amino acids. V was clipped by 2 bases and J by 6 bases, with 11 bases between them. The CDR3 sequence is CASSPSSGLNEQFF. Here the CDR3 DNA reads TGTGCCAGCTCACCAAGCAGCGGGCTCAATGAGCAGTTCTTC.

Only a few counts were recorded for this clonotype. CDR3 region: CASSLGGQGPNSPLHF. Here the CDR3 DNA reads TGTGCCAGCAGTTTAGGGGGACAGGGACCTAATTCACCCCTCCACTTT. The rearrangement uses TRBV12-3 or TRBV12-4 and TRBJ1-6; the match to TRBD1 covers 9 bases. The CDR3 has 16 residues. V was clipped by 1 base and J by 6 bases; unmatched bases: 4.

This chain joins TRBV4-2 and TRBJ2-7, with D maybe TRBD2 (5 bases). The V end lost 1 base, the J end lost 0 bases, and 10 bases lay between the germline ends. This CDR3 is 15 amino acids long. Germline assignment: CDR1 LGHNA and CDR2 YNFKEQ. CDR3 bases: TGTGCCAGCAGCCAAGTTTCGGGGTCCTCCTACGAGCAGTACTTC. Translated: CASSQVSGSSYEQYF.

This rearrangement joins TRBV6-2 or TRBV6-3 to TRBJ1-1, with 8 bases identical to TRBD1. Germline V gene data show CDR1 as MNHEY and CDR2 as SVGEGT. The CDR3 length is 15 residues. V dropped 2 bases and J dropped 6; count of bases not matched to a gene: 8. CDR3: CASSYPPQGVSEAFF. In nucleotides, the CDR3 is TGTGCCAGCAGTTACCCCCCACAGGGGGTCTCTGAAGCTTTCTTT.